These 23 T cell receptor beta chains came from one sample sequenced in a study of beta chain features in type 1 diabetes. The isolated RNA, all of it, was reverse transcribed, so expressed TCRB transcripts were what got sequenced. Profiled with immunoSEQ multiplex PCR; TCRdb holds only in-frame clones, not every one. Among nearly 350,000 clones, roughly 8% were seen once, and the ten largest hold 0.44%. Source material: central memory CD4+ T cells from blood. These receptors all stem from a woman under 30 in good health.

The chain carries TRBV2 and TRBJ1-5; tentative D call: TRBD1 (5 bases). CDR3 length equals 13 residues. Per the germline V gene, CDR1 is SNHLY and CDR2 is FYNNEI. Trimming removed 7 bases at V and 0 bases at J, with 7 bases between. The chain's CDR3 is CASNRNSNQPQHF. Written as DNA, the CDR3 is TGTGCCAGCAACAGGAATAGCAATCAGCCCCAGCATTTT.

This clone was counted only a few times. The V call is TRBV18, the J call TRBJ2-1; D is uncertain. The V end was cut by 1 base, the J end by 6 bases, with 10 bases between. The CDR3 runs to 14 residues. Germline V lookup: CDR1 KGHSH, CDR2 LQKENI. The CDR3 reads CASSPRPAANEQFF. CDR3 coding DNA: TGTGCCAGCTCACCACGGCCGGCGGCCAATGAGCAGTTCTTC.

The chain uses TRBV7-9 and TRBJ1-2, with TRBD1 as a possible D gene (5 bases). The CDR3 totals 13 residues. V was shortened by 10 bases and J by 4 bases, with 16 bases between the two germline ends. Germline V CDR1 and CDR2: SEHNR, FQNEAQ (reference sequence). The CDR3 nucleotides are TGTGCCACCTCCGAGGGGAGGCTCTATGGCTACACCTTC. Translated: CATSEGRLYGYTF.

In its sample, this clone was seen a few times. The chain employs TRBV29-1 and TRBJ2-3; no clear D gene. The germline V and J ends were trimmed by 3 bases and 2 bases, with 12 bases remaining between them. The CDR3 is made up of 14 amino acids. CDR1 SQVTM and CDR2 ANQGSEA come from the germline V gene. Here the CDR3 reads CSVEFIGLTDTQYF. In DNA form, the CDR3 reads TGCAGCGTTGAGTTTATAGGGCTCACAGATACGCAGTATTTT.

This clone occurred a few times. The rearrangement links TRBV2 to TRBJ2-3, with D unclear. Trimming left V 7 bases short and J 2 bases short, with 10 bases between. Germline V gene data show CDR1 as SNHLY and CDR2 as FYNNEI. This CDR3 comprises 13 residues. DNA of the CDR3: TGTGCCAGCAACCAGCCGCTCACAGATACGCAGTATTTT. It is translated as CASNQPLTDTQYF.

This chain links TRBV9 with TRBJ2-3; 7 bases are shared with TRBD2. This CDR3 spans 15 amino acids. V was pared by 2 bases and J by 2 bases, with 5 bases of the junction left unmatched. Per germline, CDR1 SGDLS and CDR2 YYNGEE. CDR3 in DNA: TGTGCCAGCAGCGTTACCAGACTAGCCACAGATACGCAGTATTTT. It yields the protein CASSVTRLATDTQYF.

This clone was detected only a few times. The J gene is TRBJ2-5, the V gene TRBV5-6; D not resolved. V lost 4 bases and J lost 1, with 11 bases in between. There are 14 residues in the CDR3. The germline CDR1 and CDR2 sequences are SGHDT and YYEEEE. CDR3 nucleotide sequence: TGTGCCAGCAGCACGTCGGCAGGCCAAGAGACCCAGTACTTC. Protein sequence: CASSTSAGQETQYF.

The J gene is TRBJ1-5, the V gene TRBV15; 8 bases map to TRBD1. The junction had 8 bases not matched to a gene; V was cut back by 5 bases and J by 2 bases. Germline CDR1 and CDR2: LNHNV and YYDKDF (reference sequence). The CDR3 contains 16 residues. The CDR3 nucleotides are TGTGCCACCAGCTTCGGACAGGGTCTGGGCAATCAGCCCCAGCATTTT. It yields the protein CATSFGQGLGNQPQHF.

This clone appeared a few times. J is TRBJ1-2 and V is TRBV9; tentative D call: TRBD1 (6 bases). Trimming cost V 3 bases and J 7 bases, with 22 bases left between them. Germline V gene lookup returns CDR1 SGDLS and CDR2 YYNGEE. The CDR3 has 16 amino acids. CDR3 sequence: CASSAVIGTGTSGYTF. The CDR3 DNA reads TGTGCCAGCAGCGCAGTTATAGGAACCGGGACAAGTGGCTACACCTTC.

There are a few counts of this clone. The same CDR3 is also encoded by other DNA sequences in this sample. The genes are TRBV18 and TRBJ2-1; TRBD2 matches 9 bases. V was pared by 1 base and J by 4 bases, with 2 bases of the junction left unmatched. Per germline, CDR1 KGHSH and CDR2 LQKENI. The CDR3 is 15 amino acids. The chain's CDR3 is CASSPLAGAYNEQFF. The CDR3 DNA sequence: TGTGCCAGCTCACCACTAGCGGGAGCGTACAATGAGCAGTTCTTC.

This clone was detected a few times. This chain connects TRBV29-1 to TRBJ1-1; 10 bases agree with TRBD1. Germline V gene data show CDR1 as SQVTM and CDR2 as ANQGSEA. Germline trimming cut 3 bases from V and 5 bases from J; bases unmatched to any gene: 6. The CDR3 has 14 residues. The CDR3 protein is CSVDAGQGSTEAFF. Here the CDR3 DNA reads TGCAGCGTTGACGCGGGACAGGGGTCTACTGAAGCTTTCTTT. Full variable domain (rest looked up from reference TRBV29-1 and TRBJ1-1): SAVISQKPSRDICQRGTSLTIQCQVDSQVTMMFWYRQQPGQSLTLIATANQGSEATYESGFVIDKFPISRPNLTFSTLTVSNMSPEDSSIYLCSVDAGQGSTEAFFGQGTRLTVV.

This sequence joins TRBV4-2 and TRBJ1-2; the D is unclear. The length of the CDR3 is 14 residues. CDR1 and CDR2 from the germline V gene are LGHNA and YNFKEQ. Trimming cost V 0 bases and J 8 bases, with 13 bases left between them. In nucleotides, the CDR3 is TGTGCCAGCAGCCAAGATCACGGGAGCGGAGGCTACACCTTC. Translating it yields CASSQDHGSGGYTF.

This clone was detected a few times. CDR3 coding DNA: TGTGCCACCAGCCTGGGACGAGAGACCCAGTACTTC. Its translation: CATSLGRETQYF. The chain has TRBV15 and TRBJ2-5; D could derive from TRBD1 or TRBD2 (5 bases each). Germline V CDR1 and CDR2: LNHNV, YYDKDF (reference sequence). The CDR3 extends over 12 amino acids. The V and J ends lost 5 bases and 4 bases respectively, with 8 bases between them.

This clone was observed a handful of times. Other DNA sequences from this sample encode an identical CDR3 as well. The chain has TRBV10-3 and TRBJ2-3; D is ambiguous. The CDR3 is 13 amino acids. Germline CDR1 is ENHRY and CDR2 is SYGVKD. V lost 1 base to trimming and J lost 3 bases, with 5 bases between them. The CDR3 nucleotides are TGTGCCATCAGTGAGTTGGGGACAGATACGCAGTATTTT. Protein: CAISELGTDTQYF.

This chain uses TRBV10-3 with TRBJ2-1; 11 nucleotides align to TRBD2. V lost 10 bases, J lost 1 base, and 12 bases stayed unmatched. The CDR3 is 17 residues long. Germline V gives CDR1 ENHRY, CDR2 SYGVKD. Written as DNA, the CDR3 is TGTGCCACTGAGGGGGGGCTAGCGGGAGGATCCTACAATGAGCAGTTCTTC. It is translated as CATEGGLAGGSYNEQFF.

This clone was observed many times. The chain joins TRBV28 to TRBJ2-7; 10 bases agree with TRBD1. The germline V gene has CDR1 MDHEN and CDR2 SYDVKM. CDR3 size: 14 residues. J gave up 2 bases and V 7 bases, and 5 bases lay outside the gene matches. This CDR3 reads CASNRDRGAYEQYF. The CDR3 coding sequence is TGTGCCAGCAACCGGGACAGGGGTGCCTACGAGCAGTACTTC. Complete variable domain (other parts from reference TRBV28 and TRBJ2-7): DVKVTQSSRYLVKRTGEKVFLECVQDMDHENMFWYRQDPGLGLRLIYFSYDVKMKEKGDIPEGYSVSREKKERFSLILESASTNQTSMYLCASNRDRGAYEQYFGPGTRLTVT.

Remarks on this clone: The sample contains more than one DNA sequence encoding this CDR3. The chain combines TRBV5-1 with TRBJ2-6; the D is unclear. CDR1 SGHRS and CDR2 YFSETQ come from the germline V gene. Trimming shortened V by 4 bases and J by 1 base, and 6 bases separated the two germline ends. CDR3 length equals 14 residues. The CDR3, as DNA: TGCGCCAGCAGCAAAACTTCTGGGGCCAACGTCCTGACTTTC. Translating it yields CASSKTSGANVLTF.

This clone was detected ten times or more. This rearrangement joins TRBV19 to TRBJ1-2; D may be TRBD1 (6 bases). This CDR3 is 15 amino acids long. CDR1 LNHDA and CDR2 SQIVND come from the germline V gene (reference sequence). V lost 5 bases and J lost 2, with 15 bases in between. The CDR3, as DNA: TGTGCCAGTAGTTTCGCGGGACACCCGAACTATGGCTACACCTTC. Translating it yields CASSFAGHPNYGYTF.

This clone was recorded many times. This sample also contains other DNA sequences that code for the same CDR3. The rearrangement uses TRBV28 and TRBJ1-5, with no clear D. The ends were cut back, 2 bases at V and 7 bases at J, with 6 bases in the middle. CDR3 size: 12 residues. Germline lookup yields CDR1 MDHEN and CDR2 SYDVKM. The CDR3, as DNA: TGTGCCAGCAGTTTAAAGGGACAGCCCCAGCATTTT. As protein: CASSLKGQPQHF. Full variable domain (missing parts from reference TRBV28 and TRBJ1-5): DVKVTQSSRYLVKRTGEKVFLECVQDMDHENMFWYRQDPGLGLRLIYFSYDVKMKEKGDIPEGYSVSREKKERFSLILESASTNQTSMYLCASSLKGQPQHFGDGTRLSIL.

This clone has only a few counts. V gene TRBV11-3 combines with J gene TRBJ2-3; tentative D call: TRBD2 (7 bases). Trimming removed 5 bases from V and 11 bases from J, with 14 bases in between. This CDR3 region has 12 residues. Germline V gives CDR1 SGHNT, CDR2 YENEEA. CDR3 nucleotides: TGTGCCAGCAGCAAAGCGGGACAAGTGCAGTATTTT. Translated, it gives CASSKAGQVQYF. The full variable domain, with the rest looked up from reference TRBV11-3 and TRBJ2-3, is EAGVVQSPRYKIIEKKQPVAFWCNPISGHNTLYWYLQNLGQGPELLIRYENEEAVDDSQLPKDRFSAERLKGVDSTLKIQPAELGDSAVYLCASSKAGQVQYFGPGTRLTVL.

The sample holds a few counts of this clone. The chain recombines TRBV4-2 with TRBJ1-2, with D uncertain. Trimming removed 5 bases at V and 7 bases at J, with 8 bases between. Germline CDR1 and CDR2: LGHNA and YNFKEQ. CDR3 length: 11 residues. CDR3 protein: CASSLRAGYTF. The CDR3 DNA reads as TGTGCCAGCAGCTTACGGGCTGGCTACACCTTC.

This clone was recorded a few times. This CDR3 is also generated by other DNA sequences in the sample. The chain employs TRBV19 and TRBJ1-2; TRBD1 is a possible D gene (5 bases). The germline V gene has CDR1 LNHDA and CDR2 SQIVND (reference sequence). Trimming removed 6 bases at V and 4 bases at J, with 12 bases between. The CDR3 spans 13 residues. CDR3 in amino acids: CASSPTGGYGYTF. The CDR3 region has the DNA TGTGCCAGTAGCCCTACAGGCGGCTATGGCTACACCTTC.

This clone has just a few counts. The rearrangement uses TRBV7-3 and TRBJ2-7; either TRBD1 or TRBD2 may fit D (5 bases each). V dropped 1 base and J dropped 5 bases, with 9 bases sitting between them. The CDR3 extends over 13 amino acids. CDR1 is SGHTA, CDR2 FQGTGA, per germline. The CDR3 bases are TGTGCCAGCAGCTTAATGTTGGGGGACGAGCAGTACTTC. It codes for CASSLMLGDEQYF.